This T cell receptor beta chain was found in a study of T cell changes during pregnancy in multiple sclerosis. The J segment lost 5 bases and the V segment lost 5 bases, leaving 19 bases of the junction unmatched. Germline V CDR1 and CDR2: SGHAT, FQNNGV. This CDR3 is 18 amino acids long. The method was immunoSEQ multiplex PCR; TCRdb's version includes in-frame clones alone and lacks a portion of them. The table has 80,000 to 130,000 clones, 90% to 95% seen once. The clonotype originates from a female donor with multiple sclerosis, enrolled in a pregnancy study. The chain carries TRBV11-2 and TRBJ2-5, with 8 bases that match TRBD2. Material: peripheral blood, obtained before pregnancy. The chain's CDR3 is CASSVIGAGGYHMETQYF. The CDR3, as DNA: TGTGCCAGCAGCGTAATTGGGGCGGGGGGTTACCACATGGAGACCCAGTACTTC. The full variable domain, its missing parts supplied by reference TRBV11-2 and TRBJ2-5, is EAGVAQSPRYKIIEKRQSVAFWCNPISGHATLYWYQQILGQGPKLLIQFQNNGVVDDSQLPKDRFSAERLKGVDSTLKIQPAKLEDSAVYLCASSVIGAGGYHMETQYFGPGTRLLVL.